These 21 T cell receptor beta chains originate from one sample sequenced in a study of cytomegalovirus exposure and HLA in healthy donors. The PCR was carried out with 60 Vbeta primers and 13 Jbeta primers. Method: immunoSEQ multiplex PCR; TCRdb's copy keeps in-frame clones and lacks some. The sample lists 150,000 to 200,000 clones, about four fifths occurring once. Sequenced sample: PBMCs. Receptors originate from a young man in good health and CMV-seropositive.

The chain couples TRBV4-1 to TRBJ2-3; TRBD2 agrees at 11 bases. CDR1 and CDR2 (germline): MGHRA, YSYEKL. V shed 6 bases and J 6 bases; nucleotides not matched to a gene: 8. The CDR3 has 15 amino acids. The CDR3 loop reads CASRQLAGGGDTQYF. The CDR3 DNA is TGCGCCAGCAGACAGCTAGCGGGAGGAGGGGATACGCAGTATTTT.

The sample holds one count of this clone. The sample holds other DNA sequences that translate to the same CDR3. V gene TRBV4-1 combines with J gene TRBJ1-1, with TRBD1 as a possible D gene (5 bases). The CDR3 totals 16 residues. From germline, CDR1 is MGHRA and CDR2 YSYEKL. The ends were cut back, 1 base at V and 4 bases at J, with 16 bases in the middle. Written as DNA, the CDR3 is TGCGCCAGCAGCCAAGGGTTAGCGGGGCCGGTCACTGAAGCTTTCTTT. It translates to CASSQGLAGPVTEAFF.

This clone was observed a handful of times. This chain joins TRBV4-1 and TRBJ2-5; no reliable D call. With 0 bases removed from V and 0 bases from J, the gap between germline ends came to 14 bases. Germline-derived CDR1 and CDR2 are MGHRA and YSYEKL. CDR3 length: 17 residues. The CDR3 reads CASSQDPWQMYQETQYF. CDR3 DNA sequence: TGCGCCAGCAGCCAAGATCCGTGGCAGATGTACCAAGAGACCCAGTACTTC.

The CDR3 DNA reads as TGTGCCACCAACCAGGGACTAGCGGAGCAGTTCTTC. This gives the protein CATNQGLAEQFF. The chain recombines TRBV15 with TRBJ2-1, with 10 bases that match TRBD2. Germline assignment: CDR1 LNHNV and CDR2 YYDKDF (reference sequence). V shed 7 bases and J 10 bases; nucleotides not matched to a gene: 4. The CDR3 has 12 amino acids.

The rearrangement uses TRBV28 and TRBJ1-5; TRBD1 matches 7 bases. CDR3 length equals 14 residues. The J segment lost 2 bases and the V segment lost 8 bases, leaving 6 bases of the junction unmatched. Germline V gives CDR1 MDHEN, CDR2 SYDVKM. This CDR3 reads CASSGTVRNQPQHF. CDR3 in DNA: TGTGCCAGCTCCGGGACAGTGCGCAATCAGCCCCAGCATTTT.

This chain uses TRBV27 with TRBJ1-2, with D possibly being TRBD1 (5 bases). CDR1 MNHEY and CDR2 SMNVEV come from the germline V gene (reference sequence). The V and J ends lost 6 bases and 2 bases respectively, with 22 bases between them. This CDR3 is built from 17 residues. Here the CDR3 reads CASRPNGAQDLNYGYTF. DNA of the CDR3: TGTGCCAGCAGGCCGAATGGGGCCCAAGATTTAAACTATGGCTACACCTTC.

The V call is TRBV5-1, the J call TRBJ2-5, with a weak D call TRBD2 (6 bases). The assigned J gene may be wrong: the sequence end matches TRBJ2-7 better. Germline V gives CDR1 SGHRS, CDR2 YFSETQ. The CDR3 extends over 15 amino acids. DNA of the CDR3: TGCGCCAGCAGCTTGGCCCGGGACTCCGCCTACGAGCAGTACTTC. This sequence encodes CASSLARDSAYEQYF.

This CDR3 is CASSLGTDPDQPQHF. CDR3 DNA sequence: TGCGCCAGCAGCCTCGGGACAGACCCCGATCAGCCCCAGCATTTT. This chain links TRBV10-2 with TRBJ1-5, with 7 bases identical to TRBD1. The germline V gene has CDR1 WSHSY and CDR2 SAAADI. V was pared by 6 bases and J by 5 bases, with 10 bases of the junction left unmatched. The CDR3 is 15 amino acids.

The chain couples TRBV21-1 to TRBJ2-6; the D call in the table, TRBD1, was not verified against the DNA. TRBV21-1 is a pseudogene segment. This CDR3 spans 18 amino acids. The CDR3 coding sequence is TGTGCCAGCAGCAAATGGGCCAGGGAAGACTCTGGGGCCAACGTCCTGACTTTC. Translation gives CASSKWAREDSGANVLTF.

This clone was found a few times. The chain combines TRBV28 with TRBJ2-7; no reliable D call. The CDR3 contains 12 residues. The V end lost 5 bases, the J end lost 3 bases, and 8 bases lay between the germline ends. Per germline, CDR1 MDHEN and CDR2 SYDVKM. The CDR3 loop reads CASSSPYYEQYF. The CDR3 DNA follows: TGTGCCAGCAGTAGCCCATACTACGAGCAGTACTTC.

The chain is built from TRBV12-5 and TRBJ1-1, with D uncertain. Trimming left V 2 bases short and J 4 bases short, with 14 bases between. The length of the CDR3 is 15 residues. Germline V gene lookup returns CDR1 LGHNT and CDR2 FRNRAP. The CDR3 loop is CASGLSRGSITEAFF. The CDR3 DNA follows: TGTGCTAGTGGTTTGAGTCGGGGTTCGATCACTGAAGCTTTCTTT.

This chain joins TRBV10-3 and TRBJ2-7; D perhaps matches TRBD1 (6 bases). The V gene lost 4 bases and the J gene lost 2 bases, with 6 bases spanning the gap. This CDR3 spans 12 amino acids. Germline V CDR1 and CDR2: ENHRY, SYGVKD. The CDR3 nucleotides read TGTGCCATCAGTGCAGGGGCCTACGAGCAGTACTTC. This gives the protein CAISAGAYEQYF.

A few counts support this clone. This rearrangement joins TRBV5-1 to TRBJ2-7, with TRBD1 as a possible D gene (5 bases). The germline V gene encodes CDR1 SGHRS and CDR2 YFSETQ. The CDR3 length is 16 residues. Deletions cut 0 bases from V and 4 bases from J, with 17 bases between. CDR3 residues: CASSLEGAGPEYEQYF. The CDR3 DNA sequence: TGCGCCAGCAGCTTGGAAGGGGCCGGTCCAGAGTACGAGCAGTACTTC.

The chain carries TRBV5-8 and TRBJ1-6, with D perhaps TRBD1 (5 bases). CDR1 SGHTS and CDR2 YDEGEE come from the germline V gene. Trimming stripped 1 base from V and 6 bases from J, with 8 bases between. The CDR3 length is 14 residues. CDR3 region: CASSLQGFNSPLHF. CDR3 in DNA: TGTGCCAGCAGCTTGCAGGGCTTTAATTCACCCCTCCACTTT.

The chain has TRBV6-1 and TRBJ2-7; the match to TRBD2 covers 11 bases. The CDR3 is 15 residues long. Germline assignment: CDR1 MNHNS and CDR2 SASEGT. V shed 10 bases, J shed 1 base, and the junction held 9 bases outside the gene matches. The CDR3 is CATGLAVSGSYEQYF. DNA for the CDR3: TGTGCCACGGGACTAGCGGTCTCAGGGTCCTACGAGCAGTACTTC.

The chain uses TRBV7-9 and TRBJ2-3; perhaps TRBD1 as D (6 bases). The CDR3 runs to 16 residues. V was clipped by 1 base and J by 0 bases, with 11 bases between them. Per the germline V gene, CDR1 is SEHNR and CDR2 is FQNEAQ (reference sequence). This CDR3 is CASSLVMGASTDTQYF. The CDR3 DNA follows: TGTGCCAGCAGCTTAGTTATGGGGGCTAGCACAGATACGCAGTATTTT.

The sample holds a few counts of this clone. The chain recombines TRBV6-6 with TRBJ2-7; 12 nucleotides line up with TRBD2. The ends lost 5 bases at V and 5 bases at J; junction bases unmatched: 7. The CDR3 covers 15 residues. The germline V gene encodes CDR1 MNHNY and CDR2 SVGAGI (reference sequence). CDR3 region: CASSNLAGGPDEQYF. DNA for the CDR3: TGTGCCAGCAGTAATCTAGCGGGGGGGCCGGACGAGCAGTACTTC.

This sequence joins TRBV11-3 and TRBJ2-7; weak D call: TRBD1 (5 bases). Trimming pared 4 bases from V and 4 bases from J, leaving 14 bases between. This CDR3 contains 14 residues. In germline, CDR1 is SGHNT, CDR2 YENEEA. The CDR3 region is CASSSWTDTYEQYF. The DNA for the CDR3 is TGTGCCAGCAGCTCCTGGACGGACACGTACGAGCAGTACTTC.

The table lists this clone with many counts. The genes are TRBV4-2 and TRBJ1-4; 10 nucleotides agree with TRBD1. The CDR3 contains 15 residues. CDR1 and CDR2 (germline): LGHNA, YNFKEQ. V lost 1 base to trimming and J lost 8 bases; unmatched junction nucleotides: 4. The CDR3 is CASSQGGQGGEKLFF. CDR3 DNA: TGTGCCAGCAGCCAAGGCGGACAGGGGGGCGAAAAACTGTTTTTT.

The rearrangement joins TRBV27 to TRBJ2-7, with 9 bases that match TRBD2. The CDR3 runs 13 residues. CDR1 and CDR2 from the germline V gene are MNHEY and SMNVEV (reference sequence). The J segment lost 7 bases and the V segment lost 6 bases, leaving 7 bases of the junction unmatched. CDR3 sequence (DNA): TGTGCCAGCAGCCGGACTAGCGTGAGGGAGCAGTACTTC. Protein sequence: CASSRTSVREQYF.

V and J are TRBV5-6 and TRBJ2-3; D not resolved. CDR3 length: 14 amino acids. The germline V gene has CDR1 SGHDT and CDR2 YYEEEE. Trimming cost V 0 bases and J 0 bases, with 5 bases left between them. This chain's CDR3 is CASSLASSTDTQYF. The DNA for the CDR3 is TGTGCCAGCAGCTTGGCCTCGAGCACAGATACGCAGTATTTT.